Following are 3 T cell receptor beta chains from one sample sequenced in a study of T cells in localized non-small cell lung cancer (dated by TCRdb to the early 2020s). Library method: the immunoSEQ multiplex PCR assay. The clones in this table, taken by TCRdb from immuneACCESS, are in-frame only. Not every clone is retained; where verified, under half of the shortfall comes from an unresolved V gene, and the cause of the rest is unknown. The sample table shows 45,000 to 55,000 clones, and approximately 77% are seen once. The ten largest clones represent 17% of the sample. The sample consisted of peripheral blood, taken before any cancer treatment. These receptors were collected from a man aged 35-75 years with stage I squamous cell lung carcinoma.

This clone was counted a single time. V is TRBV4-3 and J is TRBJ2-5, with 8 bases identical to TRBD2. V lost 0 bases and J lost 7; bases outside the gene matches: 7. The CDR3 is 15 amino acids. CDR1 and CDR2 (germline): LGHNA, YSLEER. The CDR3: CASSQEAGEIGTQYF. For the CDR3, the DNA is TGCGCCAGCAGCCAAGAAGCGGGGGAAATTGGGACCCAGTACTTC.

This clone is a singleton in its sample. This chain connects TRBV5-6 to TRBJ1-2, with D maybe TRBD1 (5 bases). The V gene's germline CDR1 is SGHDT and CDR2 YYEEEE. The CDR3 loop spans 14 amino acids. The V end lost 4 bases, the J end lost 0 bases, and 10 bases lay between the germline ends. The CDR3 region is CASSPQTANYGYTF. In nucleotides, the CDR3 is TGTGCCAGCAGCCCTCAGACAGCTAACTATGGCTACACCTTC.

Here the CDR3 DNA reads TGTGCCAGCAACCTAATACGGGGCGGCAATCAGCCCCAGCATTTT. It encodes CASNLIRGGNQPQHF. The J gene is TRBJ1-5, the V gene TRBV28; tentatively, D is TRBD1 (5 bases). The CDR3 length is 15 residues. The V and J ends lost 7 bases and 2 bases respectively, with 15 bases between them. Germline V gives CDR1 MDHEN, CDR2 SYDVKM.